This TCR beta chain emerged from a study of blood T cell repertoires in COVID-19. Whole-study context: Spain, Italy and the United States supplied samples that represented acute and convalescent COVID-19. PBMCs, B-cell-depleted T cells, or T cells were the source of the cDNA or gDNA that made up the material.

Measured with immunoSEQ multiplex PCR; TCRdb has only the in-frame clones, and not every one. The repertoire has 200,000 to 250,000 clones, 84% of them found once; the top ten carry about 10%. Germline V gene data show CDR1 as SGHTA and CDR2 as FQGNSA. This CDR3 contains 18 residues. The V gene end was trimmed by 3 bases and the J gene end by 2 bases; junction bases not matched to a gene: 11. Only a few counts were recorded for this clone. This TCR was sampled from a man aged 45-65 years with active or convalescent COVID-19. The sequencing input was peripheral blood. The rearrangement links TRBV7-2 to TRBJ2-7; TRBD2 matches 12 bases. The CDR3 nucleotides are TGTGCCAGCAGCTTGAGTTGGACTAGCGGGGCCGGCACCTACGAGCAGTACTTC. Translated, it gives CASSLSWTSGAGTYEQYF.